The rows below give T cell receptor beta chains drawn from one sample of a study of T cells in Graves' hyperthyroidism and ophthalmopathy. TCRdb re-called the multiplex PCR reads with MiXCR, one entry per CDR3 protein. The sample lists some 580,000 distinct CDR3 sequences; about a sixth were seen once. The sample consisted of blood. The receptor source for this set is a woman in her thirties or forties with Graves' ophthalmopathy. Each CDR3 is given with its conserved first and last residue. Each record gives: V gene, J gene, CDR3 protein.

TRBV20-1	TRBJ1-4	CSARGYSATNEKLFF
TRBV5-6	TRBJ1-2	CASSLREYGYGYTF
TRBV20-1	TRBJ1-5	CSARRQGNFQPQHF
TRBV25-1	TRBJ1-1	CASSEPGTVNTEAFF
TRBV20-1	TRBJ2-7	CSVKTGLNEQYF
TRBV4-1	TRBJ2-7	CASSQLGRSSYEQYF
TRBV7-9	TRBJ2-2	CASSLSVSGELFF
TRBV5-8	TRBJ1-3	CASSWTVSSGNTIYF
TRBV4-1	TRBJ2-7	CASSQTVSYEQYF
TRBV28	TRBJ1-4	CASTLGPSGEKLFF
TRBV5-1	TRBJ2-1	CASSLAQGPYNEQFF
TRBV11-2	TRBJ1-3	CASSPHLNSGNTIYF
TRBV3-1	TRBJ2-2	CASSQGSINTGELFF
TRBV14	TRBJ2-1	CASSLIRGMGNEQFF
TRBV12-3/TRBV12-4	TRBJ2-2	CASSLAGGIPGELFF
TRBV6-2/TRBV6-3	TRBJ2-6	CASATGAGANVLTF
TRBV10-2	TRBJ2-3	CASRAGGNKDTQYF
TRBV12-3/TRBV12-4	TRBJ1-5	CASSLVGSQPQHF
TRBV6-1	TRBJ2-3	CASSGEQGSGTDTQYF
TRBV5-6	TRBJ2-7	CASSLGLAGGSSYEQYF
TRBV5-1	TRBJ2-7	CASSLGDKNYEQYF
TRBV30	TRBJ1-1	CACRATGRPEAFF
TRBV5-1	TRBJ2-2	CASSPEPGQGRWTGELFF
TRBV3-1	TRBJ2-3	CASSLSTSGGDTDTQYF
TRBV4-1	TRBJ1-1	CASSLRGTVNTEALF
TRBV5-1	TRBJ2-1	CASSFVGGPLRYNEQFF
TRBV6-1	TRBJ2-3	CASSPGLEADTQYF
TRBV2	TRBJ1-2	CASRPGTEGYTF
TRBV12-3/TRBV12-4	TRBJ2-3	CASSSGLTDTQYF
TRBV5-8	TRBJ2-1	CASSDTSGRDSYNEQFF
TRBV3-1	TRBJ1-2	CASSQRGTGYGYTF
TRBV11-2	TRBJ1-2	CASTIEGQGHGYTF
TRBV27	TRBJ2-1	CASSAGVRVGNEQFF
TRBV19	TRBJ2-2	CASSIAVGQGTGELFF
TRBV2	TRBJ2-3	CASSEPPGVTGSKYF
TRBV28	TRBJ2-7	CASGNYEQYF
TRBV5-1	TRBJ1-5	CASSVTGGKGQPQHF